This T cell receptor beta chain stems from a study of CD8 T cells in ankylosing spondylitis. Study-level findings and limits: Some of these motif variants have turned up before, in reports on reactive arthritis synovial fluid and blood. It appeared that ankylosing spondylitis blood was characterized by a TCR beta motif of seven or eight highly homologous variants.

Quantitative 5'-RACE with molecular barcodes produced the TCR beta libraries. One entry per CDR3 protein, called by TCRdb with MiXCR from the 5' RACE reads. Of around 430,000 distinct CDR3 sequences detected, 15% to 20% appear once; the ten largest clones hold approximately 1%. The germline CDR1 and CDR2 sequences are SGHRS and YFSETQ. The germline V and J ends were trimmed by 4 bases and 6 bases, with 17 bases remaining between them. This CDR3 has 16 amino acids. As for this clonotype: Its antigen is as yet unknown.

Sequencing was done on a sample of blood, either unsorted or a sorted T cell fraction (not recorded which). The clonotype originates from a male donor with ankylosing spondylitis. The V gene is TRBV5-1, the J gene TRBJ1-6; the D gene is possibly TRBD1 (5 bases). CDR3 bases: TGCGCCAGCAGCGGGGAGGCAGGGCCTCCTAATTCACCCCTCCACTTT. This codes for CASSGEAGPPNSPLHF.